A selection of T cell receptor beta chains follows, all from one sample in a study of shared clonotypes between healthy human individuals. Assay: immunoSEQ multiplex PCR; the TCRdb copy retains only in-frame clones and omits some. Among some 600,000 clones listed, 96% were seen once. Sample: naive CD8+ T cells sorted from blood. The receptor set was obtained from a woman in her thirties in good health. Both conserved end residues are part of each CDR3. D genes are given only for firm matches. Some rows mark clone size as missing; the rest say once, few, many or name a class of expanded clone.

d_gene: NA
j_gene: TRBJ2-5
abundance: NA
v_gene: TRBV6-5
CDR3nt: TGTGCCAGCAGTCTTCAGGGGGGAGGAGAGACCCAGTACTTC
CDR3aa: CASSLQGGGETQYF

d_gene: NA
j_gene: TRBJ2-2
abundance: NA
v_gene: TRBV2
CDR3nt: TGTGCCAGCACCGCTATTGGTGACGGGGAGCTGTTTTTT
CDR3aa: CASTAIGDGELFF

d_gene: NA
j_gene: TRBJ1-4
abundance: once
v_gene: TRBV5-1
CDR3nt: TGCGCCAGCAGGAGGTCGGCCTCCGAAAAACTGTTTTTT
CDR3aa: CASRRSASEKLFF

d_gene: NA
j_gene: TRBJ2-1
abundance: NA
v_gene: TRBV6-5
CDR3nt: TGTGCCAGCAGTTCTAGCGAAAACTCCTACAATGAGCAGTTCTTC
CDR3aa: CASSSSENSYNEQFF

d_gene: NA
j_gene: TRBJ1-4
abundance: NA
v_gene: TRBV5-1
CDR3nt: TGCGCCAGCAGCTTGGACAGGTCAACTAATGAAAAACTGTTTTTT
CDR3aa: CASSLDRSTNEKLFF

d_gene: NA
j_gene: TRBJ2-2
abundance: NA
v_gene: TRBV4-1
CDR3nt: TGCGCCAGCGCTCCGAGCCAAACCAACACCGGGGAGCTGTTTTTT
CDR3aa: CASAPSQTNTGELFF

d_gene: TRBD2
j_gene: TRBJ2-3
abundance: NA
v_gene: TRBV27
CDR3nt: TGTGCCAGCAGAACTAGCGCCTACACAGATACGCAGTATTTT
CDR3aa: CASRTSAYTDTQYF

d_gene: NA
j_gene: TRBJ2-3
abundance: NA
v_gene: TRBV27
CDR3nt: TGTGCCAGCAGCCCTCGGTTGAGGGGGGGTCGCGGAGATACGCAGTATTTT
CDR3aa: CASSPRLRGGRGDTQYF

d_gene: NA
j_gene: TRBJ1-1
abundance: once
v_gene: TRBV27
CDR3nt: TGTGCCAGCAGTCCCCTCCAGGGCACTGAAGCTTTCTTT
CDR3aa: CASSPLQGTEAFF

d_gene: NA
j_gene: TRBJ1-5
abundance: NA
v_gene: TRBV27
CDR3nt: TGTGCCAGCAGTTTATTAGGGAACAATCAGCCCCAGCATTTT
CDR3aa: CASSLLGNNQPQHF

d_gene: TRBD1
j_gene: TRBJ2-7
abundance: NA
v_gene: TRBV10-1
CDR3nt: TGCGCCAGCAGTGAACGGGACAGGGACGACGAGCAGTACTTC
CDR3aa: CASSERDRDDEQYF

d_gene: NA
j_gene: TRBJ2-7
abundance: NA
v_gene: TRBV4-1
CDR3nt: TGCGCCAGCAGCTACTCCAGGGAGTACGAGCAGTACTTC
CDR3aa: CASSYSREYEQYF

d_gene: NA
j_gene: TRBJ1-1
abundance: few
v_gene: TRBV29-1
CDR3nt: TGCAGCGTTAGACTGAGGGCGGCTTTCTTT
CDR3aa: CSVRLRAAFF

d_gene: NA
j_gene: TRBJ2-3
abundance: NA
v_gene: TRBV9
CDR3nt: TGTGCCAGCAGCGTAGGGCCGGCCACAGATACGCAGTATTTT
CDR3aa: CASSVGPATDTQYF

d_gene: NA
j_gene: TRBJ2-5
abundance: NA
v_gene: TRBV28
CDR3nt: TGTGCCAGCAGTTCCTATACTATGGGGCAAGAGACCCAGTACTTC
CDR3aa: CASSSYTMGQETQYF

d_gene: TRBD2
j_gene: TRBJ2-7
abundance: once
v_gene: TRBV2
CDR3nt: TGTGCCAGCACCGGGCTGGGAACCCGGGGGGACTACGAGCAGTACTTC
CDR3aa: CASTGLGTRGDYEQYF

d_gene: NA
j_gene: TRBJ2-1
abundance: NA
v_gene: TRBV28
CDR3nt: TGTGCCAGCAGTTTATTGGCTAGTGGAAGCAATGAGCAGTTCTTC
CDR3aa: CASSLLASGSNEQFF

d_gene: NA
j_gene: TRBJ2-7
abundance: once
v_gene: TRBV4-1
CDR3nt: TGCGCCAGCAGCCAAGAAGCTGGCAGCTCCGCCTACGAGCAGTACTTC
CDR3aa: CASSQEAGSSAYEQYF

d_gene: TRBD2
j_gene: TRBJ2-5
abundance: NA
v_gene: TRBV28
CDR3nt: TGTGCCAGCACCCGGGCTAGCGGGCGTCAAGAGACCCAGTACTTC
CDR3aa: CASTRASGRQETQYF

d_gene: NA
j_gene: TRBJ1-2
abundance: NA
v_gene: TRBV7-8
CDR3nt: TGTGCCAGCAGCCGACCCTTGGGGGATGGCTACACCTTC
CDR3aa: CASSRPLGDGYTF

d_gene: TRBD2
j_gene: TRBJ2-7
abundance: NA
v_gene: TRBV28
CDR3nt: TGTGCCAGCAGCCCAACTAGCGGATACGAGCAGTACTTC
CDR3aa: CASSPTSGYEQYF

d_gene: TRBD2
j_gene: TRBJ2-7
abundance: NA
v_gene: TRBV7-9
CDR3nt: TGTGCCAGCAGCTTAGCGGGACTAGCTTCCTACGAGCAGTACTTC
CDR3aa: CASSLAGLASYEQYF

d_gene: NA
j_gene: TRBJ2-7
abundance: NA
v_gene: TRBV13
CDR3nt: TGTGCCAGCAGCTACTACCGGGACGGAAGCCTTGGGGAGCAGTACTTC
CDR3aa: CASSYYRDGSLGEQYF

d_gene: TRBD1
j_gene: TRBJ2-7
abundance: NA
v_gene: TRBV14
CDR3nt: TGTGCCAGCAGCCAAGTAACCCCGGGACAGGGCTACGAGCAGTACTTC
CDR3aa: CASSQVTPGQGYEQYF

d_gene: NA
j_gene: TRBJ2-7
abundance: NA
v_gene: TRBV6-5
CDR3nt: TGTGCCAGCAGTTACTCAGTCGGGTACGAGCAGTACTTC
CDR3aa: CASSYSVGYEQYF

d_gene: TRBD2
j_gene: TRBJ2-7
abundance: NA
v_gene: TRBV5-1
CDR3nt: TGCGCCAGCAGCCTTGGACTAGCGCGTTCCTACGAGCAGTACTTC
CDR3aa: CASSLGLARSYEQYF

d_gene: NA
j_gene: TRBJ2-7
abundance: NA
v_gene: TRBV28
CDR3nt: TGTGCCAGCAGTTTATTCGGTGGGGCAGGGAGCGAGCAGTACTTC
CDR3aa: CASSLFGGAGSEQYF

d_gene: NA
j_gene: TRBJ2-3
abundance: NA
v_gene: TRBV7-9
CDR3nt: TGTGCCAGCAGCATCACAGATACGCAGTATTTT
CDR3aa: CASSITDTQYF

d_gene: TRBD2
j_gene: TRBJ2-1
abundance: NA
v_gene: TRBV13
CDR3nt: TGTGCCAGCAGCCCGGGACCGCCGGGACTAGCTTACAATGAGCAGTTCTTC
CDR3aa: CASSPGPPGLAYNEQFF

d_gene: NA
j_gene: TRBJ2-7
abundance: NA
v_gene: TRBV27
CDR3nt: TGTGCCAGCAGTTTAGGCGGGTCCTACGAGCAGTACTTC
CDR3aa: CASSLGGSYEQYF

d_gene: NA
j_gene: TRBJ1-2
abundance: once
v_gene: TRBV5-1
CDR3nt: TGCGCCAGCAAACATCACCCGGGACGTCGATTCTATGGCTACACCTTC
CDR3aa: CASKHHPGRRFYGYTF

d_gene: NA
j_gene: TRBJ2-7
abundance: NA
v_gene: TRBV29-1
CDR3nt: TGCAGCGTTGAAGGGGGCCGAGCCTACGAGCAGTACTTC
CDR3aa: CSVEGGRAYEQYF

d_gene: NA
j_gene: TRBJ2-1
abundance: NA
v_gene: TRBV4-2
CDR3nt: TGTGCCAGCAGCCACGCCTTCTACAATGAGCAGTTCTTC
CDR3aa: CASSHAFYNEQFF

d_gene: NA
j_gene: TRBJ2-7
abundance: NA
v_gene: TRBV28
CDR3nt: TGTGCCAGCAGTGTCTCTAGCTACGAGCAGTACTTC
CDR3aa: CASSVSSYEQYF

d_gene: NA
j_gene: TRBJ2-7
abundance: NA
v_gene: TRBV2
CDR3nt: TGTGCCAGCAGTGAGGGGGCCAGCTACGAGCAGTACTTC
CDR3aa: CASSEGASYEQYF

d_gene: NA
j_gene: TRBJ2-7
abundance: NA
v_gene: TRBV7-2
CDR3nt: TGTGCCAGCAGCTTAGCTATACCGGGACTCGTTCGTCTCGAGCAGTACTTC
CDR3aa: CASSLAIPGLVRLEQYF

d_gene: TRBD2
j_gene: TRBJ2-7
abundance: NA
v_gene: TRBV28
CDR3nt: TGTGCCAGCAGTTGGCTAGCGGGAGTCCCCGAGCAGTACTTC
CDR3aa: CASSWLAGVPEQYF

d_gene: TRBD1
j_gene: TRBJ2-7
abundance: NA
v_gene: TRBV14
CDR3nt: TGTGCCAGCAGCCAAGGACAGGGCGGGTACGAGCAGTACTTC
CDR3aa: CASSQGQGGYEQYF

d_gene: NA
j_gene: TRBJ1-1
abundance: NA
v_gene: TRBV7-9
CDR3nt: TGTGCCAGCAGCTTAGAGGGCGCTGAAGCTTTCTTT
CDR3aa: CASSLEGAEAFF

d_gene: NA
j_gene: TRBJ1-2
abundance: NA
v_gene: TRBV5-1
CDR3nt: TGCGCCAGCAGAGGGGCCGGGGTTGAATATGGCTACACCTTC
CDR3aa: CASRGAGVEYGYTF

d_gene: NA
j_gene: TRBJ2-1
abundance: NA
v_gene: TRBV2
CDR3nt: TGTGCCCAGGCTTCGGGTAGAAATAATGAGCAGTTCTTC
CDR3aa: CAQASGRNNEQFF